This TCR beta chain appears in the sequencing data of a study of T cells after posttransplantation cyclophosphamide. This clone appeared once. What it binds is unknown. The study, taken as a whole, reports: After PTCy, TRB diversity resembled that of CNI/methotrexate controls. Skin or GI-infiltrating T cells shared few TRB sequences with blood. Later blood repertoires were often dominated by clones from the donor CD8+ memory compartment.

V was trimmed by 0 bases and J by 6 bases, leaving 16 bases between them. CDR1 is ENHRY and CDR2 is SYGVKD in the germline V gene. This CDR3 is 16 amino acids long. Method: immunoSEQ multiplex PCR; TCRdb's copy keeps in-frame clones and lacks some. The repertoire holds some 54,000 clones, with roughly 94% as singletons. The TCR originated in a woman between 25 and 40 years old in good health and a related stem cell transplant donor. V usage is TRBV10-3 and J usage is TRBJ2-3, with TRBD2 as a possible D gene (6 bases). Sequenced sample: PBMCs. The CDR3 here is CAISESRRGSGDTQYF. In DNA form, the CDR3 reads TGTGCCATCAGTGAGTCGCGGCGGGGATCAGGGGATACGCAGTATTTT.